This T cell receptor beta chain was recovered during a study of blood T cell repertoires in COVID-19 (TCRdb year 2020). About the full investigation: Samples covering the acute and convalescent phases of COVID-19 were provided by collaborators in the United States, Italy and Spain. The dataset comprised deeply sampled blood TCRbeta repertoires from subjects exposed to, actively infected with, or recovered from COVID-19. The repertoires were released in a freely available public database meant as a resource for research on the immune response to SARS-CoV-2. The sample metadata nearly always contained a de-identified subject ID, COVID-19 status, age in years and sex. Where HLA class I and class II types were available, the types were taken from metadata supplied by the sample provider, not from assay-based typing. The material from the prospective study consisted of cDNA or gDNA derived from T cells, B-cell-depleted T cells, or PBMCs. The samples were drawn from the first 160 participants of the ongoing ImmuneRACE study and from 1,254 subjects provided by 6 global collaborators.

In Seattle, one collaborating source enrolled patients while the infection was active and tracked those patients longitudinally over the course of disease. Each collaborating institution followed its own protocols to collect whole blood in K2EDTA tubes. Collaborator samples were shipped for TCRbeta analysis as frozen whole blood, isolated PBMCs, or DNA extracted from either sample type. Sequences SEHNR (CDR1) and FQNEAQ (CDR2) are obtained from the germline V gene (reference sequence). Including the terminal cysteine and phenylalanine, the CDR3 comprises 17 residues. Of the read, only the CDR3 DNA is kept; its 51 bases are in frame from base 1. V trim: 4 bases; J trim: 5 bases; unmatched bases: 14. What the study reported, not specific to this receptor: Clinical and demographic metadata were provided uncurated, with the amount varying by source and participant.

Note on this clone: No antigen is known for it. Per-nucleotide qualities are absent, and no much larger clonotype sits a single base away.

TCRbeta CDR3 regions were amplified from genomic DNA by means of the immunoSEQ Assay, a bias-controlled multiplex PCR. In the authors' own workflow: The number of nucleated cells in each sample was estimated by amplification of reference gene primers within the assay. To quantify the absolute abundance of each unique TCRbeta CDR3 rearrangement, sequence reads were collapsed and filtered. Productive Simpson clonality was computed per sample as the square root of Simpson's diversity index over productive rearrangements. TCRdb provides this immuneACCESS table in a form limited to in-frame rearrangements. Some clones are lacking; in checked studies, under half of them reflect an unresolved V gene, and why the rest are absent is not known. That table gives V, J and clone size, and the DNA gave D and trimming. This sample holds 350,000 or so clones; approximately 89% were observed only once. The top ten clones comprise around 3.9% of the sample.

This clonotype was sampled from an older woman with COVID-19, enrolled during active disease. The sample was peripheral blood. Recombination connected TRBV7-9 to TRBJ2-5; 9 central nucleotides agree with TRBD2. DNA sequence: TGTGCCAGCAGCTGGTATAGCGGGGGAACAAGTCGGGAGACCCAGTACTTC. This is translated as CASSWYSGGTSRETQYF.